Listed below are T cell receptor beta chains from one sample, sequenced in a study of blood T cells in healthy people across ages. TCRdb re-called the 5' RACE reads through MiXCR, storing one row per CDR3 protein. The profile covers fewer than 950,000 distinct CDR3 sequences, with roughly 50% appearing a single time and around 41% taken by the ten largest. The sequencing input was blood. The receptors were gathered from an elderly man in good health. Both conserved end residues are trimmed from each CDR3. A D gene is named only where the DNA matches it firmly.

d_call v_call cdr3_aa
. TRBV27 ASRIAPGSYEQY
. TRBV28 ASSWAAVGPRGIQY
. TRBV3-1 ASSQTTGTEQY
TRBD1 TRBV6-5 ASRQTGTDTDTQY
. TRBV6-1 ASSEKWPYEQY
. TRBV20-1 SAPPQGTYNEQF
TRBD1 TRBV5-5 ASTRTGRVKETQY
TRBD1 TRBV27 ASRKSGQLSYEQY
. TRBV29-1 SFWGVRGDTQY
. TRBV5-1 ASSLTGLDTQY
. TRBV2 ASTTGPPYEQY
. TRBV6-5 ASSYFGSDNSPLH
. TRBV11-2 ACRDGGLGTQY
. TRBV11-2 ASSHPSSETQY
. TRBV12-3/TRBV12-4 ASSFGQPQETQY
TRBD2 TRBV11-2 ASSPLAGGPRDTQY
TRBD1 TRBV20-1 SAREGQTNTEAF
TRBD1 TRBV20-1 SARDGQGPNYGYT
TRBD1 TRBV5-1 ASSAEGDRTSPLH
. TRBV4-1 ASSQDEYGGFVHNEQF
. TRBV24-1 ATGGDTQY
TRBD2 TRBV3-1 ASSQDLGLAGGIQY
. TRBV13 ASSSLWRNTEAF
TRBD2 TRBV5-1 ASSFTGLGVYNEQF
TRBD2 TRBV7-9 ASSLAGAQQY
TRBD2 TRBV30 AWSGGGSGANVLT
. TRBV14 ASSQDLFATQF
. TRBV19 ASSKRLTASMNTEAF
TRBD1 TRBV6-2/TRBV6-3 ASSYSPGQGIYNGQY
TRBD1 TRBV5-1 ASSSGTGGEEKLF
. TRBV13 ASSLGLRVEETQY
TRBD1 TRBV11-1 ASTVQGGVKQY
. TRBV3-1 ASSRDLCEQF
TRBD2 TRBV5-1 ASSGGLAGSYEQY
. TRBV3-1 ASSQVPAGSEQY
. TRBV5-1 ASSSGACQGGSNQPQH
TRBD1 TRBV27 ASNDRTGYRMNTEAF
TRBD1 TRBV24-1 ATSPPGQGHQPQH
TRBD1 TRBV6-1 ATRTGGVVRTQY
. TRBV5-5 ASSLFGDFDQPQH
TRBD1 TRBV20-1 SARVLDREIYGYT
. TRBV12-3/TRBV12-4 ASSRPVKEQF
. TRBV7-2 ASSLEAGAPKNIQY
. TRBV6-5 ASSYIQPPHEQY
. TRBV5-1 ASSFDKTGELF
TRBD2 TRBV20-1 SATGGVLREQF
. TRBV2 ASSEFAEILYNEQY
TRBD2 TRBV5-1 ASSSNYPGGLVSYNEQF
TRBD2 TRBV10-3 AISALAGEHRYAY
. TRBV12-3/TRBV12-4 ASSLKKNEQF
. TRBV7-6 ASSLGETTYEQY
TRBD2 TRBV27 ASSLSVAGGNNEQF
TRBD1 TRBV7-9 ASSRQGSNYGYT
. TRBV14 ASSHGYADTQY
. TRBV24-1 ATRGSGSVNEAF